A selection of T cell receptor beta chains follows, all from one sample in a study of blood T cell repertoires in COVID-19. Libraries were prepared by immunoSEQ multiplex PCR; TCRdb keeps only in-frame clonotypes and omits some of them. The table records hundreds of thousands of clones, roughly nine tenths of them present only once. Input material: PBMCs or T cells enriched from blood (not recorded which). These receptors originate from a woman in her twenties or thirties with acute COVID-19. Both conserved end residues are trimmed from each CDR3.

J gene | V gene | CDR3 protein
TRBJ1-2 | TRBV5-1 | ASSREGQGIYGYT
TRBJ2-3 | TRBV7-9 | ASSLVSITDTQY
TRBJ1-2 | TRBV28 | ASSFLQGGDGYT
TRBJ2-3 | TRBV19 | ASSIGLHRTDTQY
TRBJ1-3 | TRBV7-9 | ASSPVGNTIY
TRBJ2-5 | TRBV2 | ASDRDRGRETQY
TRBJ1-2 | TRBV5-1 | ASKGLAANYGYT
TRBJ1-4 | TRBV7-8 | ASSLGNRGGEKLF
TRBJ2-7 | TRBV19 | ASSTTQTYEQY
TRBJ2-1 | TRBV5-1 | ASSETSGSSYNEQF
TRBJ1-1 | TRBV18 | ASSPGTEAF
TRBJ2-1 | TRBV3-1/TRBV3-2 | ASSQGGLAGGYNEQF
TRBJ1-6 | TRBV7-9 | ASSLPRANSPLH
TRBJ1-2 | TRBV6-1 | ASSEITGNYGYT
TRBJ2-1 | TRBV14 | ASSRGREAEQF
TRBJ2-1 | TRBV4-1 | ASSQESQTSGINEQF
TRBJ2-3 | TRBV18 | ASSPLAGGLLNTQY
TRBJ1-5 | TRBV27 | ASSFGGAGQPQH
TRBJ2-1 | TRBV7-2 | ASSSRSRTGSDEQF
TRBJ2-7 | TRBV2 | ASTLAGALSYEQY
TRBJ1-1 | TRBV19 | ASSVEQGFPEAF
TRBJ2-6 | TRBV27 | ASSLRVSSGANVLT
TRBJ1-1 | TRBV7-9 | ASSLIGLEAF
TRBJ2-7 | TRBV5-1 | ASSLEDVSGAHEQY
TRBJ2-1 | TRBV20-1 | SASRAKGLAGDTNEQF
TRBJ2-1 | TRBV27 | ASSSSGRGNEQF
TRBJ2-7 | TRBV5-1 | ASSLVLAASYEQY
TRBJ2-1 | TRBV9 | ASNVAGAPYNEQF
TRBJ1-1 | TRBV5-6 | ASSLWGPWGQVGTEAF
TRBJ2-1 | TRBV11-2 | ASSLVSGDNIGL
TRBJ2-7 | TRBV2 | ASSPGTGGREQY
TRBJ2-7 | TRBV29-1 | SVEEGGSGKSPY
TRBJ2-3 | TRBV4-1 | ASSQGGGADTQY
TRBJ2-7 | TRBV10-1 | ASSIRSYEQY
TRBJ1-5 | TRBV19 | ASSPTRQAAFQPQH
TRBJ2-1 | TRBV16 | ASSQFRDNEQF
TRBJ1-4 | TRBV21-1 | ASSKRQESTNEKLF
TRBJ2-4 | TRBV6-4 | ASSDSSRVCSIVAKNIQY
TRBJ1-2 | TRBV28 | ASSPQPGGYGYT
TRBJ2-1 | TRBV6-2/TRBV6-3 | ASSSVQRGSYNEQF